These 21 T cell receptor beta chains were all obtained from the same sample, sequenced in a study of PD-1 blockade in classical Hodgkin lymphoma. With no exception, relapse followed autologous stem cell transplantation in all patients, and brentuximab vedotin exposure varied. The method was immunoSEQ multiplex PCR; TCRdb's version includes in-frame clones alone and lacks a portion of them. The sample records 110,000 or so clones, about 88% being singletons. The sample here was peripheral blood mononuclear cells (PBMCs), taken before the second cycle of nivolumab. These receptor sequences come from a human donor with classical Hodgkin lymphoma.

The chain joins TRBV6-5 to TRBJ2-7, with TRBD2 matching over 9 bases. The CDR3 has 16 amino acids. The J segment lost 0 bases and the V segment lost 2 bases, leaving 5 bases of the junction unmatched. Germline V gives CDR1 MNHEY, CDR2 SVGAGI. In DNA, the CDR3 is TGTGCCAGCAGTTACCGATTAGCGGGAGCCTCCTACGAGCAGTACTTC. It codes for CASSYRLAGASYEQYF.

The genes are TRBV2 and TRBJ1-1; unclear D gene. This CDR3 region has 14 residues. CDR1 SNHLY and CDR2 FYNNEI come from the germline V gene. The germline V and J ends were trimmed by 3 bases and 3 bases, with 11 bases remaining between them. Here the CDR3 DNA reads TGTGCCAGCAGTGATGACAACTCCTACACTGAAGCTTTCTTT. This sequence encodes CASSDDNSYTEAFF.

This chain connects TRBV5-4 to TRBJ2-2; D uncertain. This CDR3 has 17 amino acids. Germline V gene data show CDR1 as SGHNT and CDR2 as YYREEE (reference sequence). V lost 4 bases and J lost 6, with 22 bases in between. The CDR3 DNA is TGTGCCAGCAGCCCTTACCTGGGGTTTTCGGAAGCCGGGGAGCTGTTTTTT. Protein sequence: CASSPYLGFSEAGELFF.

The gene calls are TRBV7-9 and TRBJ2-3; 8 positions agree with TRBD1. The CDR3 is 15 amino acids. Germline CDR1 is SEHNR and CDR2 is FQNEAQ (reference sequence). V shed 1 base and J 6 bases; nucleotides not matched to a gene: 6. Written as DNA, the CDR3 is TGTGCCAGCAGCTTAGTGACAGGGGCAGGGGATACGCAGTATTTT. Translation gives CASSLVTGAGDTQYF. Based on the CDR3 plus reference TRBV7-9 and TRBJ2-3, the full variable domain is DTGVSQNPRHKITKRGQNVTFRCDPISEHNRLYWYRQTLGQGPEFLTYFQNEAQLEKSRLLSDRFSAERPKGSFSTLEIQRTEQGDSAMYLCASSLVTGAGDTQYFGPGTRLTVL.

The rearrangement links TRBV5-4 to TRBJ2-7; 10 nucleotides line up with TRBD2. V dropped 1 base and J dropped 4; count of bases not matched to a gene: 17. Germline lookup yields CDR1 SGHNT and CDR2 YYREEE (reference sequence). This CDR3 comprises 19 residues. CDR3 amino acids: CASSLFVPLAGAQYYEQYF. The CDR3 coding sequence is TGTGCCAGCAGCTTGTTCGTCCCTCTAGCGGGAGCCCAGTATTACGAGCAGTACTTC.

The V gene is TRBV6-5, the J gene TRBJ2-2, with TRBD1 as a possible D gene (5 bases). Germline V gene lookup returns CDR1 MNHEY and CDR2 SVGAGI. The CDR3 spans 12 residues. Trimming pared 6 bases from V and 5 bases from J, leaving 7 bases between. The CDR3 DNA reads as TGTGCCAGCAGGCAGGGTACCGGGGAGCTGTTTTTT. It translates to CASRQGTGELFF.

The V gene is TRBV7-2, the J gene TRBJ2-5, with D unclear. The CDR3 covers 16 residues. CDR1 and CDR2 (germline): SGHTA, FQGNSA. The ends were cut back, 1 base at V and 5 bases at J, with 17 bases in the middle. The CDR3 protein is CASSLVFITLEETQYF. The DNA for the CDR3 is TGTGCCAGCAGCTTAGTCTTCATCACACTCGAGGAGACCCAGTACTTC.

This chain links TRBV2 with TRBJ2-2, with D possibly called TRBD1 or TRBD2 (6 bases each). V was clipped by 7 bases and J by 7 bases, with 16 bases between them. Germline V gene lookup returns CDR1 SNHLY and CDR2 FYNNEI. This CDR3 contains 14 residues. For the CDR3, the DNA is TGTGCCAGCAAGCTCGTTGGAGGGGGCGGGGAGCTGTTTTTT. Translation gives CASKLVGGGGELFF.

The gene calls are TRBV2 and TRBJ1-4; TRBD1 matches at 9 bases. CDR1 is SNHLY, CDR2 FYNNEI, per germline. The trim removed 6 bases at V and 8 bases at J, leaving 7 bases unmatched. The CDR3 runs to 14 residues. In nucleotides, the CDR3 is TGTGCCAGCAGGGAGGACAGGGGCGAGGAAAAACTGTTTTTT. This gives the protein CASREDRGEEKLFF. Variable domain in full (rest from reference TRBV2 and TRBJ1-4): EPEVTQTPSHQVTQMGQEVILRCVPISNHLYFYWYRQILGQKVEFLVSFYNNEISEKSEIFDDQFSVERPDGSNFTLKIRSTKLEDSAMYFCASREDRGEEKLFFGSGTQLSVL.

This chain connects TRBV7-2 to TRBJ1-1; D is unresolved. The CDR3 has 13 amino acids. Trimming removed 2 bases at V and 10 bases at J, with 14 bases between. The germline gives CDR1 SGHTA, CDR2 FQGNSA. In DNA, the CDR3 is TGTGCCAGCAGCTTACCGTCCCTCTCAGGAGCTTTCTTT. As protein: CASSLPSLSGAFF. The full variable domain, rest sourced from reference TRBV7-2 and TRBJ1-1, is GAGVSQSPSNKVTEKGKDVELRCDPISGHTALYWYRQSLGQGLEFLIYFQGNSAPDKSGLPSDRFSAERTGGSVSTLTIQRTQQEDSAVYLCASSLPSLSGAFFGQGTRLTVV.

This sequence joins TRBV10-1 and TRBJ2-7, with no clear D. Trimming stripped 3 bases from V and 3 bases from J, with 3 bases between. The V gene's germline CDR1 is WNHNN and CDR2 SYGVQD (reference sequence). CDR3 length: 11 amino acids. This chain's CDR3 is CASSDGYEQYF. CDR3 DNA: TGCGCCAGCAGTGACGGCTACGAGCAGTACTTC.

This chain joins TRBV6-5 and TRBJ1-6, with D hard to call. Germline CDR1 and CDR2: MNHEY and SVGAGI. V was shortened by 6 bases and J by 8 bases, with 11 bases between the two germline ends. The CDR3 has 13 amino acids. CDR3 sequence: CASSYRADSPLHF. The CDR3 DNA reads TGTGCCAGCAGCTACCGGGCGGATTCACCCCTCCACTTT.

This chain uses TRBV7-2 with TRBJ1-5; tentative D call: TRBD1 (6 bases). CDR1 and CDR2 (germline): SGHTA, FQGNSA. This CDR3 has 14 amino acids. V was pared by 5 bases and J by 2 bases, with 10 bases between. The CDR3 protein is CASSRTEGNQPQHF. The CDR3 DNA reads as TGTGCCAGCAGCCGGACAGAAGGCAATCAGCCCCAGCATTTT.

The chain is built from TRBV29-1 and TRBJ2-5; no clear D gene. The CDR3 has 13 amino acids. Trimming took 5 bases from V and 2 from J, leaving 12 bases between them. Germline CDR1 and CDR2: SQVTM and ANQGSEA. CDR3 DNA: TGCAGCGTTCTCGGGCCAGGACAAGAGACCCAGTACTTC. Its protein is CSVLGPGQETQYF.

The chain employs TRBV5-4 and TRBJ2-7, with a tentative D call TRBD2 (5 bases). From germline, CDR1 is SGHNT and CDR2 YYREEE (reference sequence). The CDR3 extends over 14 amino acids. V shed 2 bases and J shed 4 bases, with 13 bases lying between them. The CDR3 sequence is CASSFEEASYEQYF. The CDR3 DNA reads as TGTGCCAGCAGCTTTGAGGAGGCCTCATACGAGCAGTACTTC.

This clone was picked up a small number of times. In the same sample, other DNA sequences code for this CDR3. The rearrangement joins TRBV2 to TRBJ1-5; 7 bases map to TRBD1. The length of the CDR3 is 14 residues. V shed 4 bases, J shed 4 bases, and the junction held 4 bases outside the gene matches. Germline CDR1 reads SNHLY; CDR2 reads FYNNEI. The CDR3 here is CASSGGQPNQPQHF. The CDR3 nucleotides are TGTGCCAGCAGTGGGGGACAGCCTAATCAGCCCCAGCATTTT. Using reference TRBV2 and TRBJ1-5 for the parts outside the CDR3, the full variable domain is EPEVTQTPSHQVTQMGQEVILRCVPISNHLYFYWYRQILGQKVEFLVSFYNNEISEKSEIFDDQFSVERPDGSNFTLKIRSTKLEDSAMYFCASSGGQPNQPQHFGDGTRLSIL.

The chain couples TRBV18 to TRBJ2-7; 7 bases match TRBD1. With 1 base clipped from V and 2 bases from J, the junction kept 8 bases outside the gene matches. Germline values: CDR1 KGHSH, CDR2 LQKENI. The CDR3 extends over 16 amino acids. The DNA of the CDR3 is TGTGCCAGCTCACCACGAACCGGGACAGCGACCTACGAGCAGTACTTC. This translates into CASSPRTGTATYEQYF.

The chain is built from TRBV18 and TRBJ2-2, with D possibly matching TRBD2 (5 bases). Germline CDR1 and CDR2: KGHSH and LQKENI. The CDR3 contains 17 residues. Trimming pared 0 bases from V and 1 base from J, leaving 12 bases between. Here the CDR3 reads CASSPPRGSENTGELFF. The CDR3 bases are TGTGCCAGCTCACCACCGAGAGGGTCCGAGAACACCGGGGAGCTGTTTTTT. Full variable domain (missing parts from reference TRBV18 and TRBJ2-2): NAGVMQNPRHLVRRRGQEARLRCSPMKGHSHVYWYRQLPEEGLKFMVYLQKENIIDESGMPKERFSAEFPKEGPSILRIQQVVRGDSAAYFCASSPPRGSENTGELFFGEGSRLTVL.

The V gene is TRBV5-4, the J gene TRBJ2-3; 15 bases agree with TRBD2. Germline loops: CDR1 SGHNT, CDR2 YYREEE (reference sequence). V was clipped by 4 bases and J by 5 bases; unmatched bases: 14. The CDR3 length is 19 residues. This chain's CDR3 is CASSPAPGLAGGPKDTQYF. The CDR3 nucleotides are TGTGCCAGCAGCCCTGCCCCCGGACTAGCGGGAGGGCCAAAAGATACGCAGTATTTT.

DNA for the CDR3: TGTGCCAGCAGGCTAGAGGGACCCATGAGCTCCTATAATTCACCCCTCCACTTT. Translation: CASRLEGPMSSYNSPLHF. The V gene is TRBV27, the J gene TRBJ1-6; D might be TRBD1 (5 bases). Per germline, CDR1 MNHEY and CDR2 SMNVEV (reference sequence). Trimming pared 6 bases from V and 0 bases from J, leaving 18 bases between. The CDR3 length is 18 residues.

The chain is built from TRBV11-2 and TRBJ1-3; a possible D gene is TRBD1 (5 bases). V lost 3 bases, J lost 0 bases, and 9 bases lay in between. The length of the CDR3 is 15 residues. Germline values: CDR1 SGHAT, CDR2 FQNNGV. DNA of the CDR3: TGTGCCAGCAGCTTGGCAGGGAGCTCTGGAAACACCATATATTTT. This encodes CASSLAGSSGNTIYF.